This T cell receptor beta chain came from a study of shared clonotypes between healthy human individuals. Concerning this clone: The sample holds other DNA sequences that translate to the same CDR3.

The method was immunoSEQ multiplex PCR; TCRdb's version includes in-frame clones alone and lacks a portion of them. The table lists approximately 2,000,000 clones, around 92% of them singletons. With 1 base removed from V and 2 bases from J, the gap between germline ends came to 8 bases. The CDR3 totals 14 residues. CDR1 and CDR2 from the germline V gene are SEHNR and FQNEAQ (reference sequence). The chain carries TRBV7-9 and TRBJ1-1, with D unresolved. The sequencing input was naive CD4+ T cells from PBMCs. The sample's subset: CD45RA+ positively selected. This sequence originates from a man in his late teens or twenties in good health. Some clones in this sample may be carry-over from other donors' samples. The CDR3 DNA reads TGTGCCAGCAGCTTAGGGCAGCAAAACACTGAAGCTTTCTTT. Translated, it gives CASSLGQQNTEAFF.